The 27 T cell receptor beta chains reported below all come from one sample, sequenced in a study of blood T cell repertoires in COVID-19. Clones were read by immunoSEQ multiplex PCR, and TCRdb kept only the in-frame ones, dropping some. Altogether about 55,000 clones are present, around 79% being singletons, with the ten largest covering 11% to 15%. The sequencing sample was made of peripheral blood. The receptors originated from a woman in her 70s with acute or convalescent COVID-19.

V and J are TRBV4-2 and TRBJ1-3, with 8 nucleotides matching TRBD1. Germline values: CDR1 LGHNA, CDR2 YNFKEQ. The length of the CDR3 is 17 residues. Losses at the gene ends were 1 base for V and 0 bases for J; bases not matched to a gene: 5. CDR3 coding DNA: TGTGCCAGCAGCCAAGGGGACAGGACCTACTCTGGAAACACCATATATTTT. It yields the protein CASSQGDRTYSGNTIYF.

This clone was seen a few times. J is TRBJ1-4 and V is TRBV14; D is unresolved. The germline gives CDR1 SGHDN, CDR2 FVKESK. CDR3 length: 15 residues. V was clipped by 2 bases and J by 6 bases, with 13 bases between them. As DNA, the CDR3 is TGTGCCAGCAGCCAACGACGGAGGTCGGATGAAAAACTGTTTTTT. This translates into CASSQRRRSDEKLFF.

The chain combines TRBV5-1 with TRBJ1-2, with D possibly TRBD1 on 6 matching bases. Deletions cut 0 bases from V and 4 bases from J, with 13 bases between. Germline CDR1 is SGHRS and CDR2 is YFSETQ. This CDR3 is built from 15 residues. For the CDR3, the DNA is TGCGCCAGCAGCTTGGGGAAGGGGGTAGGCTATGGCTACACCTTC. It yields the protein CASSLGKGVGYGYTF.

The V call is TRBV18, the J call TRBJ1-5, with D possibly TRBD1 on 5 matching bases. The CDR3 totals 15 residues. From germline, CDR1 is KGHSH and CDR2 LQKENI. Trimming left V 1 base short and J 0 bases short, with 7 bases between. CDR3 nucleotides: TGTGCCAGCTCACCACGGGGCGATAGCAATCAGCCCCAGCATTTT. Its translation is CASSPRGDSNQPQHF. The full variable domain, in which reference TRBV18 and TRBJ1-5 provide the parts outside the CDR3, is NAGVMQNPRHLVRRRGQEARLRCSPMKGHSHVYWYRQLPEEGLKFMVYLQKENIIDESGMPKERFSAEFPKEGPSILRIQQVVRGDSAAYFCASSPRGDSNQPQHFGDGTRLSIL.

This clone was recorded a few times. V and J are TRBV11-3 and TRBJ2-1; D ambiguous. Germline loops: CDR1 SGHNT, CDR2 YENEEA. Trimming removed 2 bases at V and 4 bases at J, with 9 bases between. The CDR3 spans 14 residues. The CDR3 DNA reads TGTGCCAGCAGCTTAAGTATTGAGTACAATGAGCAGTTCTTC. It is translated as CASSLSIEYNEQFF.

This clone was seen only a few times. The chain is built from TRBV9 and TRBJ2-3; 11 bases line up with TRBD2. Trimming removed 0 bases from V and 6 bases from J; junction bases left unmatched: 9. The CDR3 has 17 residues. Germline V gives CDR1 SGDLS, CDR2 YYNGEE. CDR3 sequence: CASSVVGSGGAGDTQYF. For the CDR3, the DNA is TGTGCCAGCAGCGTAGTGGGTAGCGGGGGGGCCGGGGATACGCAGTATTTT. Combining the CDR3 with reference TRBV9 and TRBJ2-3 gives the whole variable domain DSGVTQTPKHLITATGQRVTLRCSPRSGDLSVYWYQQSLDQGLQFLIQYYNGEERAKGNILERFSAQQFPDLHSELNLSSLELGDSALYFCASSVVGSGGAGDTQYFGPGTRLTVL.

The gene calls are TRBV6-5 and TRBJ1-5; D is uncertain. Trimming pared 7 bases from V and 2 bases from J, leaving 9 bases between. There are 13 residues in the CDR3. Germline assignment: CDR1 MNHEY and CDR2 SVGAGI. The DNA of the CDR3 is TGTGCCAGCAACTGGTCGGGCAATCAGCCCCAGCATTTT. Its translation is CASNWSGNQPQHF.

This clone was seen only a few times. V and J are TRBV12-5 and TRBJ1-2; possible D gene TRBD1, 6 bases. V was trimmed by 3 bases and J by 0 bases, leaving 17 bases between them. Germline lookup yields CDR1 LGHNT and CDR2 FRNRAP. This CDR3 has 17 amino acids. The CDR3 bases are TGTGCTAGTGGTTTCGGAGACAGGCCGAAAGCTAACTATGGCTACACCTTC. Translation gives CASGFGDRPKANYGYTF.

This clone was detected only once. This rearrangement joins TRBV10-3 to TRBJ2-3; 7 bases match TRBD2. CDR3 length: 15 amino acids. Trimming cost V 8 bases and J 1 base; bases outside gene matches: 9. CDR1 and CDR2 (germline): ENHRY, SYGVKD. The DNA of the CDR3 is TGTGCCATCCGGAGGGAGGGTGGGGGCACAGATACGCAGTATTTT. It is translated as CAIRREGGGTDTQYF.

Comments on this clone: One end of the junction fails to match germline, which may point to a read error. This chain links TRBV3-1 (or the pseudogene TRBV3-2) with TRBJ2-7; possible D gene TRBD2, 6 bases. Germline loops: CDR1 LGHDT, CDR2 YNNKEL (reference sequence). The CDR3 length is 13 residues. DNA of the CDR3: TGTGCCAGCAGCCAAGGGGTCGGGAGCCAGACCTTCTTC. This encodes CASSQGVGSQTFF.

The genes are TRBV20-1 and TRBJ1-2; D gene unclear. From germline, CDR1 is DFQATT and CDR2 SNEGSKA (reference sequence). V shed 2 bases and J shed 8 bases, with 9 bases lying between them. This CDR3 contains 11 residues. CDR3 in amino acids: CSARIRTGYTF. The CDR3 bases are TGCAGTGCTAGAATCCGAACAGGCTACACCTTC.

The genes are TRBV5-1 and TRBJ2-3, with a tentative D call TRBD2 (6 bases). Germline CDR1 reads SGHRS; CDR2 reads YFSETQ. This CDR3 spans 16 amino acids. Trimming removed 2 bases at V and 0 bases at J, with 13 bases between. The CDR3 DNA reads TGCGCCAGCAGCTTCCAAGCGGGCCTTAGCACAGATACGCAGTATTTT. It codes for CASSFQAGLSTDTQYF.

The sample holds a few counts of this clone. The V gene is TRBV5-6, the J gene TRBJ1-1, with D possibly TRBD1 on 6 matching bases. Germline V lookup: CDR1 SGHDT, CDR2 YYEEEE. CDR3 size: 13 residues. The V and J ends lost 4 bases and 4 bases respectively, with 11 bases between them. CDR3 residues: CASSTQGSTEAFF. CDR3 in DNA: TGTGCCAGCAGCACCCAGGGGAGCACTGAAGCTTTCTTT.

The gene calls are TRBV27 and TRBJ2-7; the match to TRBD2 covers 15 bases. After removal of 4 bases from V and 5 bases from J, the junction contained 3 bases not matched to a gene. CDR3 length: 15 amino acids. Germline V gene lookup returns CDR1 MNHEY and CDR2 SMNVEV (reference sequence). The CDR3 protein is CASSSGLAGGHEQYF. DNA for the CDR3: TGTGCCAGCAGTTCGGGACTAGCGGGGGGTCACGAGCAGTACTTC.

V and J are TRBV19 and TRBJ1-6; 8 nucleotides match TRBD1. This CDR3 region has 14 residues. V was clipped by 3 bases and J by 13 bases; unmatched bases: 8. CDR1 is LNHDA, CDR2 SQIVND, per germline (reference sequence). Here the CDR3 reads CASSMGQALHPLHF. The CDR3 DNA is TGTGCCAGTAGTATGGGACAGGCCTTACACCCCCTCCACTTT.

The genes are TRBV10-3 and TRBJ1-5, with D perhaps matching TRBD1 (6 bases). CDR1 ENHRY and CDR2 SYGVKD come from the germline V gene. V lost 3 bases and J 3 bases, leaving 12 bases between the germline ends. The CDR3 contains 15 residues. DNA for the CDR3: TGTGCCATCAGTGATGAAGGGGGACCCAATCAGCCCCAGCATTTT. Translating it yields CAISDEGGPNQPQHF.

The chain employs TRBV18 and TRBJ2-4; D possibly corresponds to TRBD2 (6 bases). CDR1 KGHSH and CDR2 LQKENI come from the germline V gene. V was cut by 0 bases and J by 3 bases, with 15 bases left in between. CDR3 length: 17 residues. The CDR3 nucleotides are TGTGCCAGCTCACCACCAGGAGGGGACTCGTACAAAAACATTCAGTACTTC. Translation: CASSPPGGDSYKNIQYF.

The chain has TRBV30 and TRBJ1-1; D perhaps matches TRBD1 (5 bases). Germline V lookup: CDR1 GTSNPN, CDR2 SVGIG (reference sequence). The germline V and J ends were trimmed by 5 bases and 8 bases, with 18 bases remaining between them. The CDR3 covers 13 residues. As DNA, the CDR3 is TGTGCCTGGGAAGTCGGGGGATCGGGGGAAGCTTTCTTT. It encodes CAWEVGGSGEAFF.

V is TRBV6-1 and J is TRBJ2-7; 8 bases fit TRBD1. With 4 bases clipped from V and 2 bases from J, the junction kept 10 bases outside the gene matches. There are 16 residues in the CDR3. The germline CDR1 and CDR2 sequences are MNHNS and SASEGT. The CDR3 is CASSGTGYGTTYEQYF. CDR3 DNA: TGTGCCAGCAGTGGGACAGGGTACGGGACGACCTACGAGCAGTACTTC.

This clone was seen only a few times. CDR3 coding DNA: TGTGCCAGCAGCCAGGGTTCTCAGGGGAGAATCTATGGCTACACCTTC. It codes for CASSQGSQGRIYGYTF. The gene calls are TRBV14 and TRBJ1-2, with D possibly matching TRBD1 (6 bases). V was pared by 3 bases and J by 4 bases, with 18 bases between. The germline V gene has CDR1 SGHDN and CDR2 FVKESK. The CDR3 sequence is 16 residues long.

The V and J genes are TRBV6-6 and TRBJ1-2, with 11 bases lining up with TRBD1. The V segment lost 5 bases and the J segment 4 bases; nucleotides outside the gene matches: 15. Germline lookup yields CDR1 MNHNY and CDR2 SVGAGI (reference sequence). The CDR3 runs to 18 residues. The CDR3 reads CASSPLTGTGGGGYGYTF. The CDR3 DNA reads as TGTGCCAGCAGTCCACTTACCGGGACAGGGGGAGGTGGCTATGGCTACACCTTC.

The chain links TRBV5-1 to TRBJ1-4; D uncertain. CDR3 length: 14 residues. The germline V gene encodes CDR1 SGHRS and CDR2 YFSETQ. V was clipped by 4 bases and J by 3 bases, with 10 bases between them. The CDR3: CASSPQLANEKLFF. The CDR3 nucleotides read TGCGCCAGCAGCCCCCAACTTGCTAATGAAAAACTGTTTTTT.

V usage is TRBV19 and J usage is TRBJ2-1, with 12 bases matching TRBD2. The ends lost 5 bases at V and 8 bases at J; junction bases unmatched: 7. Germline CDR1 reads LNHDA; CDR2 reads SQIVND (reference sequence). The CDR3 contains 15 residues. CDR3 coding DNA: TGTGCCAGTAGTTTCCTAGCGGGGGGGTCTTATGAGCAGTTCTTC. Its translation is CASSFLAGGSYEQFF.

The chain has TRBV6-6 and TRBJ2-7, with 8 bases identical to TRBD2. Germline trimming cut 3 bases from V and 2 bases from J; bases unmatched to any gene: 6. Germline lookup yields CDR1 MNHNY and CDR2 SVGAGI (reference sequence). The CDR3 has 15 amino acids. CDR3 DNA: TGTGCCAGCAGTTATCGCGGGGGGCCGCCCTACGAGCAGTACGTC. Amino acid sequence: CASSYRGGPPYEQYV.

This clone was seen once. J is TRBJ2-1 and V is TRBV4-1; D not certain. The V gene lost 2 bases and the J gene lost 0 bases, with 8 bases spanning the gap. The germline V gene encodes CDR1 MGHRA and CDR2 YSYEKL. The CDR3 runs 15 residues. The CDR3 loop is CASSQPRSSYNEQFF. CDR3 nucleotide sequence: TGCGCCAGCAGCCAACCTAGGAGCTCCTACAATGAGCAGTTCTTC.

V is TRBV5-8 and J is TRBJ1-2; D possibly corresponds to TRBD1 (5 bases). This CDR3 is built from 14 residues. Germline V gene sequence: CDR1 SGHTS, CDR2 YDEGEE. Trimming cost V 0 bases and J 6 bases, with 12 bases left between them. CDR3 residues: CASSLVTVLHGYTF. CDR3 bases: TGTGCCAGCAGCTTGGTGACAGTCTTACATGGCTACACCTTC.

The chain recombines TRBV27 with TRBJ2-7, with TRBD2 as a possible D gene (7 bases). V lost 8 bases to trimming and J lost 4 bases, with 18 bases between them. The CDR3 is 14 residues long. Per germline, CDR1 MNHEY and CDR2 SMNVEV (reference sequence). Here the CDR3 DNA reads TGTGCCAGCCGCCTGGGGGGGGGCGCGTACGAGCAGTACTTC. Its protein is CASRLGGGAYEQYF.